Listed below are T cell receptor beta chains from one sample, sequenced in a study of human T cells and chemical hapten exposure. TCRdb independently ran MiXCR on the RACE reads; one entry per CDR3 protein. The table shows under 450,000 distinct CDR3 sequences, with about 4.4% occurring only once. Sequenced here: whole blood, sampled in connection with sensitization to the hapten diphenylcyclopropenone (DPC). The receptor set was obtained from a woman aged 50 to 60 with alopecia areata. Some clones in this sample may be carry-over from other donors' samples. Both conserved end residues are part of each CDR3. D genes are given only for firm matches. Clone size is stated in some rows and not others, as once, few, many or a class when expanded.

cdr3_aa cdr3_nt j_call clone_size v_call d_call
CASSLETGVTEAFF TGTGCCAGCAGCTTGGAGACAGGGGTCACTGAAGCTTTCTTT TRBJ1-1 many TRBV7-9 TRBD1
CAWRAGWEKLFF TGTGCCTGGAGGGCGGGCTGGGAAAAACTGTTTTTT TRBJ1-4 few TRBV30 NA
CASSSGRGHSGANVLTF TGTGCCAGCAGTTCTGGGCGGGGTCACTCTGGGGCCAACGTCCTGACTTTC TRBJ2-6 NA TRBV12-3/TRBV12-4 NA
CAGCRGERNQPQHF TGTGCCGGGTGCAGGGGGGAGAGAAATCAGCCCCAGCATTTT TRBJ1-5 few TRBV6-5 TRBD1
CASSFPGLASRAGNEQFF TGTGCCAGCAGTTTTCCGGGACTAGCGTCAAGGGCGGGCAATGAGCAGTTCTTC TRBJ2-1 many TRBV28 TRBD2
CASSLVETGTDTQYF TGTGCCAGCAGCTTAGTGGAGACGGGCACAGATACGCAGTATTTT TRBJ2-3 many TRBV11-2 NA
CATSRVGTGGYTF TGTGCCACCAGCAGAGTAGGGACCGGGGGCTACACCTTC TRBJ1-2 NA TRBV15 NA
CASSFSPSSSSTDTQYF TGTGCCAGCAGCTTTTCTCCTAGCTCGTCTAGCACAGATACGCAGTATTTT TRBJ2-3 few TRBV9 NA
CASSGSWGEQFF TGTGCCAGCAGCGGTAGCTGGGGTGAGCAGTTCTTC TRBJ2-1 many TRBV7-2 NA
CSASDVQGQSEQFF TGCAGTGCTAGTGACGTGCAGGGGCAATCTGAGCAGTTCTTC TRBJ2-1 many TRBV20-1 NA
CASRQRGTRELFF TGTGCCAGCAGACAGCGGGGTACGAGGGAGCTGTTTTTT TRBJ2-2 NA TRBV6-6 TRBD2
CASSHRLAGETQYF TGCGCCAGCAGCCATAGACTAGCCGGAGAGACCCAGTACTTC TRBJ2-5 many TRBV5-1 TRBD2
CASSLAPPEAFF TGCGCCAGCAGCTTGGCCCCCCCTGAAGCTTTCTTT TRBJ1-1 many TRBV5-1 NA
CASSPRAYNEQFF TGTGCCAGCAGCCCGAGGGCCTACAATGAGCAGTTCTTC TRBJ2-1 NA TRBV7-6 NA
CASSRGTSGTYEQYF TGTGCCAGCAGCCGAGGGACTAGCGGGACCTACGAGCAGTACTTC TRBJ2-7 many TRBV7-9 TRBD2
CSAFLDGEAFF TGCAGTGCCTTTCTGGATGGTGAAGCTTTCTTT TRBJ1-1 many TRBV20-1 NA
CASSAIGQGLQPQHF TGTGCCAGCAGTGCGATCGGTCAGGGACTGCAGCCCCAGCATTTT TRBJ1-5 few TRBV28 NA
CASNVGSTEKLFF TGTGCCAGCAATGTCGGCTCAACAGAAAAACTGTTTTTT TRBJ1-4 many TRBV2 NA
CAAGRTGGSYGYTF TGTGCCGCCGGGAGAACAGGGGGCAGCTATGGCTACACCTTC TRBJ1-2 many TRBV6-5 TRBD1
CASSARLNEQFF TGTGCCAGCAGCGCCCGACTGAATGAGCAGTTCTTC TRBJ2-1 many TRBV9 NA
CASSPAWGGDNSPLHF TGTGCCAGCAGCCCTGCTTGGGGCGGTGATAATTCACCCCTCCACTTT TRBJ1-6 NA TRBV7-9 NA
CASSWGDNSPLHF TGCGCCAGCAGCTGGGGGGATAATTCACCCCTCCACTTT TRBJ1-6 many TRBV4-1 NA
CASSRPGTALENNEQFF TGTGCCAGCAGTCGTCCCGGGACTGCCCTAGAAAACAATGAGCAGTTCTTC TRBJ2-1 many TRBV28 NA
CASSQGPSGSEAGELFF TGCGCCAGCAGCCAAGGTCCTAGCGGGAGTGAGGCCGGGGAGCTGTTTTTT TRBJ2-2 many TRBV4-3 TRBD2
CASTRDRVNEQFF TGTGCCAGCACCCGGGACAGGGTCAATGAGCAGTTCTTC TRBJ2-1 many TRBV12-3/TRBV12-4 TRBD1
CASSLYEQFF TGTGCCAGCAGTTTATATGAGCAGTTCTTC TRBJ2-1 many TRBV12-3/TRBV12-4 NA
CASSSPTGGTNSPLHF TGTGCCAGCAGCTCCCCGACAGGGGGGACTAATTCACCCCTCCACTTT TRBJ1-6 few TRBV7-9 TRBD1
CASSQEGASTDTQYF TGTGCCAGCAGCCAGGAGGGGGCCAGCACAGATACGCAGTATTTT TRBJ2-3 few TRBV7-2 NA
CASSHYGGQGGGEQYF TGTGCCAGCAGCCATTATGGAGGCCAGGGGGGAGGCGAGCAGTACTTC TRBJ2-7 once TRBV3-1 NA
CASTEDRYEAFF TGTGCCAGCACCGAGGACAGGTATGAAGCTTTCTTT TRBJ1-1 NA TRBV6-6 TRBD1
CASRPGGGQGSYTF TGTGCCAGCAGGCCCGGAGGGGGACAGGGGAGCTACACCTTC TRBJ1-2 many TRBV12-3/TRBV12-4 TRBD1
CSGAGVRTDTQYF TGCAGCGGAGCGGGAGTGAGGACAGATACGCAGTATTTT TRBJ2-3 many TRBV29-1 TRBD2
CASSLGGALETQYF TGTGCCAGCAGCTTAGGGGGGGCCCTGGAGACCCAGTACTTC TRBJ2-5 few TRBV11-2 NA
CASSSGPSGKYTF TGTGCCAGCAGCTCGGGTCCTTCGGGGAAGTACACCTTC TRBJ1-2 few TRBV14 NA
CASSLPLAGGRDEQFF TGTGCCAGCAGTTTACCCCTAGCGGGAGGGAGGGATGAGCAGTTCTTC TRBJ2-1 many TRBV27 TRBD2
CASTLHSGGTEAFF TGCGCCAGCACCCTCCATTCTGGGGGCACTGAAGCTTTCTTT TRBJ1-1 many TRBV5-1 NA
CASRAPQGLSNEQFF TGTGCCAGTAGGGCCCCGCAGGGACTATCCAATGAGCAGTTCTTC TRBJ2-1 NA TRBV19 TRBD2
CASTLGLAGGPVTQYF TGTGCCAGCACCTTAGGACTAGCGGGAGGGCCCGTTACGCAGTATTTT TRBJ2-3 many TRBV6-2/TRBV6-3 TRBD2
CASSLVGVPNYGYTF TGTGCCAGCAGCTTAGTAGGGGTACCCAACTATGGCTACACCTTC TRBJ1-2 many TRBV7-9 NA
CASTPQGGRALKETQYF TGTGCCAGCACCCCCCAGGGCGGGAGGGCCCTGAAGGAGACCCAGTACTTC TRBJ2-5 few TRBV12-3/TRBV12-4 TRBD2
CSAGRGGRAYEQYF TGCAGTGCCGGGCGCGGGGGTCGGGCGTACGAGCAGTACTTC TRBJ2-7 many TRBV20-1 TRBD2
CASSRFRTGNGYTF TGTGCCAGCAGCCGATTCCGGACAGGGAACGGCTACACCTTC TRBJ1-2 NA TRBV14 TRBD1
CASSQENLGGDEQFF TGTGCCAGCAGCCAAGAGAATCTGGGGGGTGATGAGCAGTTCTTC TRBJ2-1 few TRBV4-2 NA
CASSPTPMNTEAFF TGTGCCAGCAGTCCTACCCCCATGAACACTGAAGCTTTCTTT TRBJ1-1 few TRBV2 NA
CASKSADGFNQPQHF TGTGCCAGCAAGTCCGCTGACGGGTTCAATCAGCCCCAGCATTTT TRBJ1-5 NA TRBV2 NA
CASSLETQSTDTQYF TGTGCCAGCAGCTTGGAGACACAGAGCACAGATACGCAGTATTTT TRBJ2-3 many TRBV5-5 NA
CASSSQWEETQYF TGTGCCAGCAGCTCTCAATGGGAAGAGACCCAGTACTTC TRBJ2-5 few TRBV12-3/TRBV12-4 NA
CASWRESRGGNTIYF TGTGCCAGCTGGAGGGAGAGCAGGGGCGGAAACACCATATATTTT TRBJ1-3 few TRBV5-6 NA
CSAKQGTGELFF TGCAGTGCAAAACAGGGCACCGGGGAGCTGTTTTTT TRBJ2-2 few TRBV20-1 NA
CASSTGGATEAFF TGTGCCAGCTCGACAGGCGGTGCCACTGAAGCTTTCTTT TRBJ1-1 many TRBV6-5 NA
CASSQGVDIQYF TGTGCCAGCAGTCAGGGCGTGGACATTCAGTACTTC TRBJ2-4 many TRBV12-3/TRBV12-4 NA
CASSWTGERGPYEQYF TGTGCCAGCAGTTGGACCGGGGAGCGGGGGCCCTACGAGCAGTACTTC TRBJ2-7 NA TRBV13 TRBD2
CASSSPSGRATEQFF TGTGCCAGCAGCTCCCCCAGCGGGAGGGCCACTGAGCAGTTCTTC TRBJ2-1 many TRBV7-9 TRBD2